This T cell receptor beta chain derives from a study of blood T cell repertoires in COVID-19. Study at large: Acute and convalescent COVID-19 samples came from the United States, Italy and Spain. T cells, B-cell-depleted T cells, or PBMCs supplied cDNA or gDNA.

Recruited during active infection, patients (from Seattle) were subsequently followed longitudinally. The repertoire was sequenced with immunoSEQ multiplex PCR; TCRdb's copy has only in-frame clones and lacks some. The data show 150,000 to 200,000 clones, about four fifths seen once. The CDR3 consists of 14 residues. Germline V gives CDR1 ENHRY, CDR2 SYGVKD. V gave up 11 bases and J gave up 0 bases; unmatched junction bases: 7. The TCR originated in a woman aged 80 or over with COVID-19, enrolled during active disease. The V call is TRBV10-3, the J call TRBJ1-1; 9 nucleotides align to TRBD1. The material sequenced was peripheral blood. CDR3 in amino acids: CASTGQGMNTEAFF. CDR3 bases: TGTGCCTCAACAGGACAGGGGATGAACACTGAAGCTTTCTTT.